Listed here are 14 T cell receptor beta chains from one sample, sequenced in a study of blood T cell repertoires in COVID-19. Here immunoSEQ multiplex PCR was the method, and the copy in TCRdb shows in-frame clones only, minus some. The sample has 95,000 to 150,000 clones, under 85% seen once. The sequenced sample consisted of peripheral blood. These TCRs come from a man in his sixties with acute or convalescent COVID-19.

This rearrangement joins TRBV19 to TRBJ1-2; 7 nucleotides match TRBD1. Germline-derived CDR1 and CDR2 are LNHDA and SQIVND (reference sequence). This CDR3 is 15 amino acids long. V gave up 5 bases and J gave up 4 bases; unmatched junction bases: 10. The CDR3 region is CASSVTGASSYGYTF. CDR3 DNA: TGTGCCAGTAGTGTCACAGGGGCAAGTAGCTATGGCTACACCTTC.

The chain carries TRBV28 and TRBJ1-6, with 7 positions matching TRBD1. V lost 6 bases, J lost 4 bases, and 6 bases stayed unmatched. The CDR3 is 15 amino acids. CDR1 MDHEN and CDR2 SYDVKM come from the germline V gene. CDR3 loop: CASRTSGQYNSPLHF. The DNA of the CDR3 is TGTGCCAGCAGGACCTCGGGACAGTATAATTCACCCCTCCACTTT.

The J gene is TRBJ1-6, the V gene TRBV7-5; the tabulated D call, TRBD1, remains unverified against the DNA. TRBV7-5 is designated a pseudogene. The CDR3 loop spans 17 amino acids. The CDR3 coding sequence is TGTGCCAGAAACCCACGGGTTCCCCAGGGTAGGAATTCACCCCTCCACTTT. Its translation is CARNPRVPQGRNSPLHF.

The V call is TRBV24-1, the J call TRBJ1-4, with TRBD1 as a possible D gene (5 bases). The CDR3 has 18 residues. The germline CDR1 and CDR2 sequences are KGHDR and SFDVKD. Trimming removed 3 bases at V and 8 bases at J, with 24 bases between. This CDR3 is CATSDPGGGAAGGEKLFF. The CDR3 DNA sequence: TGTGCCACCAGTGATCCCGGGGGAGGGGCCGCAGGTGGAGAAAAACTGTTTTTT.

CDR3 residues: CASSRPGLASDTQYF. In DNA form, the CDR3 reads TGTGCCAGCAGTCGACCGGGACTAGCATCGGATACGCAGTATTTT. The rearrangement uses TRBV27 and TRBJ2-3, with 9 bases matching TRBD2. The length of the CDR3 is 15 residues. V was clipped by 5 bases and J by 6 bases; unmatched bases: 9. Per germline, CDR1 MNHEY and CDR2 SMNVEV (reference sequence).

The chain carries TRBV4-1 and TRBJ2-2; D may be TRBD2 (6 bases). The ends were cut back, 0 bases at V and 3 bases at J, with 14 bases in the middle. The V gene's germline CDR1 is MGHRA and CDR2 YSYEKL. CDR3 size: 17 residues. The CDR3 sequence: CASSQDLGGGHTGELFF. CDR3 DNA sequence: TGCGCCAGCAGCCAAGATCTCGGGGGAGGCCACACCGGGGAGCTGTTTTTT.

This clone was detected a few times. J is TRBJ1-4 and V is TRBV15; TRBD1 might be the D (6 bases). There are 13 residues in the CDR3. Trimming took off 1 base at V and 6 bases at J, with 6 bases between the two ends. Germline CDR1 LNHNV, CDR2 YYDKDF (reference sequence). The CDR3 loop is CATSRGTDEKLFF. In nucleotides, the CDR3 is TGTGCCACCAGCAGAGGGACAGATGAAAAACTGTTTTTT.

The chain uses TRBV10-3 and TRBJ1-1, with D unresolved. The CDR3 extends over 14 amino acids. Germline V CDR1 and CDR2: ENHRY, SYGVKD. V lost 4 bases, J lost 6 bases, and 15 bases lay in between. The CDR3 is CAISGGPRFAEAFF. In DNA, the CDR3 is TGTGCCATCAGTGGAGGGCCGAGGTTCGCTGAAGCTTTCTTT.

This chain uses TRBV19 with TRBJ2-7; 7 nucleotides match TRBD2. With 3 bases clipped from V and 5 bases from J, the junction kept 16 bases outside the gene matches. The germline gives CDR1 LNHDA, CDR2 SQIVND (reference sequence). This CDR3 has 17 residues. CDR3 region: CASSIAVGGGRADEQYF. The CDR3 nucleotides are TGTGCCAGTAGTATCGCCGTGGGTGGCGGGAGAGCGGACGAGCAGTACTTC.

CDR3 amino acids: CASSFYRRGQSNQPQHF. Written as DNA, the CDR3 is TGTGCCAGCAGTTTCTACCGTCGAGGACAAAGCAATCAGCCCCAGCATTTT. The genes are TRBV28 and TRBJ1-5, with D tentatively TRBD1 (5 bases). Trimming shortened V by 3 bases and J by 1 base, and 16 bases separated the two germline ends. Germline CDR1 reads MDHEN; CDR2 reads SYDVKM. The CDR3 totals 17 residues.

The chain employs TRBV5-1 and TRBJ2-3, with TRBD1 matching over 10 bases. Germline V gene lookup returns CDR1 SGHRS and CDR2 YFSETQ. The CDR3 has 16 amino acids. V gave up 5 bases and J gave up 4 bases; unmatched junction bases: 10. The CDR3 nucleotides read TGCGCCAGCAGACAGGCCCCGGGGACAGGGGCAGATACGCAGTATTTT. Its protein is CASRQAPGTGADTQYF. Supplemented by reference TRBV5-1 and TRBJ2-3, the full variable domain reads KAGVTQTPRYLIKTRGQQVTLSCSPISGHRSVSWYQQTPGQGLQFLFEYFSETQRNKGNFPGRFSGRQFSNSRSEMNVSTLELGDSALYLCASRQAPGTGADTQYFGPGTRLTVL.

The chain is built from TRBV5-1 and TRBJ2-3; 10 positions agree with TRBD2. CDR3 size: 15 residues. CDR1 and CDR2 (germline): SGHRS, YFSETQ. V lost 2 bases, J lost 3 bases, and 3 bases stayed unmatched. For the CDR3, the DNA is TGCGCCAGCAGCTTCTCGGGACTAGCGACAGATACGCAGTATTTT. Protein product: CASSFSGLATDTQYF.

This clone was seen more than once but under ten times. The J gene is TRBJ1-1, the V gene TRBV28; tentative D call: TRBD1 (5 bases). The CDR3 is made up of 16 amino acids. Germline CDR1 MDHEN, CDR2 SYDVKM. Trimming left V 5 bases short and J 0 bases short, with 16 bases between. CDR3: CASSGGDLQMNTEAFF. The CDR3 DNA is TGTGCCAGCAGTGGGGGGGACCTGCAGATGAACACTGAAGCTTTCTTT.

The rearrangement joins TRBV5-1 to TRBJ2-7; 9 positions match TRBD1. The germline V gene has CDR1 SGHRS and CDR2 YFSETQ. The ends lost 2 bases at V and 3 bases at J; junction bases unmatched: 3. The CDR3 has 14 amino acids. The chain's CDR3 is CASSFGTGNYEQYF. The CDR3 coding sequence is TGCGCCAGCAGCTTTGGGACAGGGAACTACGAGCAGTACTTC.